This T cell receptor beta chain was documented in a study of CD8 T cells in ankylosing spondylitis. TCRdb recomputed calls from the 5' RACE reads with MiXCR, one row per CDR3 protein. The table lists about 88,000 distinct CDR3 sequences, 27% of them singletons. Details on this clonotype: Its antigen is not identified.

Study-wide results and limits: The study looked at matched synovial fluid samples from ankylosing spondylitis patients. Disease-linked clones were reported to be significantly enriched there.

The CDR3 loop spans 15 amino acids. V was trimmed by 4 bases and J by 2 bases, leaving 13 bases between them. Germline V gene lookup returns CDR1 MGHRA and CDR2 YSYEKL. This clonotype was sampled from a male donor with ankylosing spondylitis or in good health (not recorded which). The chain employs TRBV4-1 and TRBJ2-3; D ambiguous. The specimen was blood, either unsorted or a sorted T cell fraction (not recorded which). The CDR3 DNA follows: TGCGCCAGCAGCCTCGGACCGTGGTCCACAGATACGCAGTATTTT. Translation gives CASSLGPWSTDTQYF.